This T cell receptor beta chain was recovered during a study of sequential checkpoint blockade in melanoma. Germline CDR1 and CDR2: MGHRA and YSYEKL. V gave up 0 bases and J gave up 8 bases, with 7 bases separating them. This CDR3 spans 12 amino acids. Profiling relied on immunoSEQ multiplex PCR, and the TCRdb table lists in-frame clones only, not all of them. The table lists more than 30,000 clones, roughly 32% of them singletons. Study conclusions and caveats: Patients with week-13 increases in T-cell fraction and clonality benefited about 30 times more often.

Treatment noted: randomized to nivolumab then ipilimumab (arm A) or the reverse (arm B). As for this clone: Its matching antigen is unknown.

The rearrangement joins TRBV4-1 to TRBJ1-1; D ambiguous. This clonotype was sampled from a human donor with melanoma. Sample: tumor tissue (inferred from file names), taken from a patient given nivolumab and ipilimumab in sequence. CDR3 bases: TGCGCCAGCAGCCAAGATCGCAGAGAAGCTTTCTTT. Translation: CASSQDRREAFF.